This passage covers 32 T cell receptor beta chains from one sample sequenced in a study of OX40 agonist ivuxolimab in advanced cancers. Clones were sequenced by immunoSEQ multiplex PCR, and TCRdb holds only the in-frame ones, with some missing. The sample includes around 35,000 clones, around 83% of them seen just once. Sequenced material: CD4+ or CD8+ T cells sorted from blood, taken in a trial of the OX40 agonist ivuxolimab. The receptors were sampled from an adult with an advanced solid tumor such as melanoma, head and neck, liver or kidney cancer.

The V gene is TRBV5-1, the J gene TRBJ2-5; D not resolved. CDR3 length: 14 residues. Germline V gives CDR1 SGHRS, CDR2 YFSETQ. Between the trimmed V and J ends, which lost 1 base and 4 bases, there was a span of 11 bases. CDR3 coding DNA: TGCGCCAGCAGCTTGCAGCTGGTGGGAGAGACCCAGTACTTC. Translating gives CASSLQLVGETQYF.

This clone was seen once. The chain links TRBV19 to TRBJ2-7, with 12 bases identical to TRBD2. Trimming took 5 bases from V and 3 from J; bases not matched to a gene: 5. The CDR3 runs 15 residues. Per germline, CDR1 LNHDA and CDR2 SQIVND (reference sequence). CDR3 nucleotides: TGTGCCAGTAGTCTCGGGACTAGCGGGCACTACGAGCAGTACTTC. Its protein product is CASSLGTSGHYEQYF. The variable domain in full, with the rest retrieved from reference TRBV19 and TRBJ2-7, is DGGITQSPKYLFRKEGQNVTLSCEQNLNHDAMYWYRQDPGQGLRLIYYSQIVNDFQKGDIAEGYSVSREKKESFPLTVTSAQKNPTAFYLCASSLGTSGHYEQYFGPGTRLTVT.

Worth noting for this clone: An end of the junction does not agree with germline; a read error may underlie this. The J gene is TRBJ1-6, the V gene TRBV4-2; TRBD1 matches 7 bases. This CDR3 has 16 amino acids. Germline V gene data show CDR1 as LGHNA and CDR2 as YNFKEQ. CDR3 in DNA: TGTGCCAGCACCCAACAGGGGAGCTCCTATAATTCACCCCTCCACTTT. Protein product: CASTQQGSSYNSPLHF.

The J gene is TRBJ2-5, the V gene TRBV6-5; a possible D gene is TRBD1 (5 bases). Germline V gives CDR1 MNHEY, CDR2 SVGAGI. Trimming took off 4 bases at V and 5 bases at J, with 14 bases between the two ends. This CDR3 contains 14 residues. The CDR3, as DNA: TGTGCCAGCAGTTCCTGGACGAAGGGGGAGACCCAGTACTTC. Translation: CASSSWTKGETQYF.

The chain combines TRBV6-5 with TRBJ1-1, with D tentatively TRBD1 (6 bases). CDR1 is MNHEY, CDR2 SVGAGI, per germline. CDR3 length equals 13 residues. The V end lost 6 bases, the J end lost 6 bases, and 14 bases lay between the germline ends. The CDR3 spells CASSYGNRAEAFF. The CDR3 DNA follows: TGTGCCAGCAGCTACGGGAACAGGGCTGAAGCTTTCTTT.

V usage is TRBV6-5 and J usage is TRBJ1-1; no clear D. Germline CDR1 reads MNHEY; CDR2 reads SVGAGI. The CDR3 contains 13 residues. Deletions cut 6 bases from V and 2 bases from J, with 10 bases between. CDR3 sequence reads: CASSEGVNTEAFF. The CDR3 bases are TGTGCCAGCAGCGAGGGTGTCAACACTGAAGCTTTCTTT.

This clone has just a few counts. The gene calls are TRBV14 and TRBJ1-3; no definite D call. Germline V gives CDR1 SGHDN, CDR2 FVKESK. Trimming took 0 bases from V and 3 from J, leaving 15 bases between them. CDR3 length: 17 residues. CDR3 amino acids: CASSQDSPLVNGNTIYF. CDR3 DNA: TGTGCCAGCAGCCAAGACAGCCCACTAGTGAATGGAAACACCATATATTTT.

CDR3 amino acids: CASSDVGIDAGANVLTF. CDR3 DNA sequence: TGTGCCAGCAGTGACGTTGGGATAGATGCTGGGGCCAACGTCCTGACTTTC. V usage is TRBV6-4 and J usage is TRBJ2-6; D call uncertain. V dropped 2 bases and J dropped 2 bases, with 13 bases sitting between them. This CDR3 has 17 residues. CDR1 and CDR2 (germline): MRHNA, SNTAGT.

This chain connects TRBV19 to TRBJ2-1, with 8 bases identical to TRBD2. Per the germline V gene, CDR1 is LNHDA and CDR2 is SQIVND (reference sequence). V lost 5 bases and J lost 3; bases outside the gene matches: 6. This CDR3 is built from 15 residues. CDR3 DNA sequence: TGTGCCAGTAGTTCATCGGGGGGGGACTACAATGAGCAGTTCTTC. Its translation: CASSSSGGDYNEQFF.

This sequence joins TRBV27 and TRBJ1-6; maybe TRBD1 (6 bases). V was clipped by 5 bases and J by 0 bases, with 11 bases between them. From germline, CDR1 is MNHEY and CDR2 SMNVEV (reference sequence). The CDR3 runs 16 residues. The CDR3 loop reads CASSAGQSSYNSPLHF. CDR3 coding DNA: TGTGCCAGCAGTGCTGGACAGAGCTCCTATAATTCACCCCTCCACTTT.

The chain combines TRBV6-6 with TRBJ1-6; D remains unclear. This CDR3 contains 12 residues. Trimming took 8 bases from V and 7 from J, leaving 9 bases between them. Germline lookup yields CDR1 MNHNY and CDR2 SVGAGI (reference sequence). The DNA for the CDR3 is TGTGCCAGCCGGGATTCAAATTCACCCCTCCACTTT. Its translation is CASRDSNSPLHF.

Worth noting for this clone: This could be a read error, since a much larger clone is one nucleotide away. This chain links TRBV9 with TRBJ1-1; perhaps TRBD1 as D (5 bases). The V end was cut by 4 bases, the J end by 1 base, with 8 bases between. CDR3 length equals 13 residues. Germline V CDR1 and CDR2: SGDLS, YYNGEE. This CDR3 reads CASSLTENTEAFF. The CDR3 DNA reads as TGTGCCAGCAGCCTGACAGAGAACACTGAAGCTTTCTTT.

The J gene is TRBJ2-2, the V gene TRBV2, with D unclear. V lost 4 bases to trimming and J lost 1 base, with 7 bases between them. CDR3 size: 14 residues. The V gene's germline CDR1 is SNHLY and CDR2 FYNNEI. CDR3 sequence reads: CASSVRENTGELFF. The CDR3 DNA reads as TGTGCCAGCAGTGTTAGGGAGAACACCGGGGAGCTGTTTTTT.

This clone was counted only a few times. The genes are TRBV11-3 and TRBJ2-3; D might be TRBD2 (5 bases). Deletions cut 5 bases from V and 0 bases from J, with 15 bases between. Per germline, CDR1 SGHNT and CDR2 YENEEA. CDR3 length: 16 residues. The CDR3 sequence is CASSKTRTASTDTQYF. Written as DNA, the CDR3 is TGTGCCAGCAGCAAGACACGGACTGCTAGCACAGATACGCAGTATTTT. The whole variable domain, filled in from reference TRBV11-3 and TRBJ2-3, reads EAGVVQSPRYKIIEKKQPVAFWCNPISGHNTLYWYLQNLGQGPELLIRYENEEAVDDSQLPKDRFSAERLKGVDSTLKIQPAELGDSAVYLCASSKTRTASTDTQYFGPGTRLTVL.

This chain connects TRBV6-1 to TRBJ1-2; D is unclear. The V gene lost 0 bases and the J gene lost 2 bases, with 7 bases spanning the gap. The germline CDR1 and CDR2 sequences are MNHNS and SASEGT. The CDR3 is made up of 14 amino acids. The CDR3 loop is CASSEAQPNYGYTF. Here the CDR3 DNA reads TGTGCCAGCAGTGAAGCGCAGCCCAACTATGGCTACACCTTC.

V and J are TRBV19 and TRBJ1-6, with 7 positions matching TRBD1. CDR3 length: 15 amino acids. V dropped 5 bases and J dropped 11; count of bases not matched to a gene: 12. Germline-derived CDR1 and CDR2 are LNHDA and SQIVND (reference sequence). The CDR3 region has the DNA TGTGCCAGTAGTCCCCAGACAGGGCCCCAGACACCCCTCCACTTT. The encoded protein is CASSPQTGPQTPLHF.

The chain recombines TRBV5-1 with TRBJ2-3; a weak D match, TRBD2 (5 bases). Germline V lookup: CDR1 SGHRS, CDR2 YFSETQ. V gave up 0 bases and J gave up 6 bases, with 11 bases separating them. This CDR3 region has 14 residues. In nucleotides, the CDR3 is TGCGCCAGCAGCTTGGCGGGGAAAGGGGATACGCAGTATTTT. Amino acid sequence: CASSLAGKGDTQYF.

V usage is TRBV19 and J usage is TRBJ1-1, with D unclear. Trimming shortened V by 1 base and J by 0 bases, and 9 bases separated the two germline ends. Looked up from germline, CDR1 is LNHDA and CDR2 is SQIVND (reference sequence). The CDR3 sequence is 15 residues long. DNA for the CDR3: TGTGCCAGTAGTATAGCGGGATCCATGAACACTGAAGCTTTCTTT. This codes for CASSIAGSMNTEAFF.

CDR3: CASSLVGTGPFQETQYF. The CDR3 DNA follows: TGTGCCAGCAGCTTAGTGGGGACAGGCCCGTTCCAAGAGACCCAGTACTTC. The chain carries TRBV7-2 and TRBJ2-5, with TRBD1 matching 8 bases. The CDR3 has 17 residues. Unmatched junction bases numbered 8, after V lost 1 base and J lost 1 base. Germline-derived CDR1 and CDR2 are SGHTA and FQGNSA.

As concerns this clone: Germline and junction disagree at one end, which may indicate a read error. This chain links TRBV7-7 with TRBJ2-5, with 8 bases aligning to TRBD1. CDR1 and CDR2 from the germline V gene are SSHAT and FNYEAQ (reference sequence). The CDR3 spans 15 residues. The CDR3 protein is CASSRQGAAAETQYF. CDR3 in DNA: TGTGCTAGCAGCCGGCAGGGGGCAGCTGCGGAGACCCAGTACTTC.

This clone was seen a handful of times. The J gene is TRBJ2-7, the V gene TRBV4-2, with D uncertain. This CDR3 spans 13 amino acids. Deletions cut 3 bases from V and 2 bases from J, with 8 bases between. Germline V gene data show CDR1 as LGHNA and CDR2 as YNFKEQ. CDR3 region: CASSHRTAYEQYF. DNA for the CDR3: TGTGCCAGCAGCCATCGCACAGCCTACGAGCAGTACTTC.

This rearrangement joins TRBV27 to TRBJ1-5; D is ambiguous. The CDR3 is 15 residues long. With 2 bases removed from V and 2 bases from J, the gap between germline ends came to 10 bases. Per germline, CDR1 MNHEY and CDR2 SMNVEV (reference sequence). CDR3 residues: CASSLTGLGNQPQHF. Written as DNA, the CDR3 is TGTGCCAGCAGTTTAACGGGATTGGGCAATCAGCCCCAGCATTTT.

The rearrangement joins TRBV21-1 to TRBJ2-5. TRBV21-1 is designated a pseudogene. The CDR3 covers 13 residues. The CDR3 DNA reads TGTGCCAGCCCGACGGGGGCTGCGGAGACCCAGTACTTC. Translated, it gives CASPTGAAETQYF.

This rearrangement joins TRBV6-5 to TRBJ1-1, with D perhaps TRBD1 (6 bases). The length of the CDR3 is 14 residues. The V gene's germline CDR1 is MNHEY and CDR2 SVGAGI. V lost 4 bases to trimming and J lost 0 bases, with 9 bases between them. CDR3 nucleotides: TGTGCCAGCAGTTTCGGGGGCATGAACACTGAAGCTTTCTTT. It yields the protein CASSFGGMNTEAFF.

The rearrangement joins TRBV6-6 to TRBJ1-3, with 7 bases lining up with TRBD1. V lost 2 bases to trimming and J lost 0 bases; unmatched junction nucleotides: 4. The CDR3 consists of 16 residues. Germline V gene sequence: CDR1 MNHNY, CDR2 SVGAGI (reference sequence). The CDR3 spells CASSYAGTDSGNTIYF. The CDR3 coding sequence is TGTGCCAGCAGTTACGCCGGGACAGACTCTGGAAACACCATATATTTT.

CDR3 in DNA: TGCGCCAGCAGCTTGTCCCCAGGCAGGGAAAAACTGTTTTTT. Its protein is CASSLSPGREKLFF. The chain employs TRBV5-1 and TRBJ1-4; D is unclear. V was clipped by 1 base and J by 8 bases, with 12 bases between them. There are 14 residues in the CDR3. The germline V gene encodes CDR1 SGHRS and CDR2 YFSETQ. Together with reference TRBV5-1 and TRBJ1-4, the CDR3 gives the full variable domain: KAGVTQTPRYLIKTRGQQVTLSCSPISGHRSVSWYQQTPGQGLQFLFEYFSETQRNKGNFPGRFSGRQFSNSRSEMNVSTLELGDSALYLCASSLSPGREKLFFGSGTQLSVL.

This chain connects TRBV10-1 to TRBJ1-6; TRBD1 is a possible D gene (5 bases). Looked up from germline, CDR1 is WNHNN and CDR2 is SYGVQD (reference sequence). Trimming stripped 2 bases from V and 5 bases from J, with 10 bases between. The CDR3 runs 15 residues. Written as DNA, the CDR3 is TGCGCCAGCAGTGAGGGGGCAGGGAATAATTCACCCCTCCACTTT. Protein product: CASSEGAGNNSPLHF.

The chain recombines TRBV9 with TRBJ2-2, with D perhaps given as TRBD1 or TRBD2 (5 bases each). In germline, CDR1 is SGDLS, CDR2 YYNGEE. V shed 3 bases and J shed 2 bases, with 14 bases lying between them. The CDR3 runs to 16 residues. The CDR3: CASSGTGTSNTGELFF. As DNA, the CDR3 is TGTGCCAGCAGCGGCACCGGGACCTCTAACACCGGGGAGCTGTTTTTT.

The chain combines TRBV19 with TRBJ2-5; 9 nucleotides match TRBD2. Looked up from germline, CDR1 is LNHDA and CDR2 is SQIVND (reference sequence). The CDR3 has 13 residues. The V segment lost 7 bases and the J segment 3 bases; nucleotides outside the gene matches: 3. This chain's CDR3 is CASKGLAEETQYF. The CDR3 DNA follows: TGTGCCAGTAAGGGACTAGCAGAAGAGACCCAGTACTTC.

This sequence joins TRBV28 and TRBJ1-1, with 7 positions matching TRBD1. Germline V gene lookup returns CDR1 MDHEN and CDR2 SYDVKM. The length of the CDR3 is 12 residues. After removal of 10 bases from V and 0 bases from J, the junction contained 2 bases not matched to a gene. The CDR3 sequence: CAIRGLNTEAFF. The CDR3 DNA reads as TGTGCCATCAGGGGGTTGAACACTGAAGCTTTCTTT.

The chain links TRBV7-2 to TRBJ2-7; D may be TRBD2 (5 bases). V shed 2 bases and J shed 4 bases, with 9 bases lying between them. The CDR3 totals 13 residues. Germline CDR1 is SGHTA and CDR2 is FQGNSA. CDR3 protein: CASSLNGIYEQYF. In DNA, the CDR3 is TGTGCCAGCAGCTTAAACGGGATTTACGAGCAGTACTTC.

The CDR3 region is CASSVSGGKSDTQYF. CDR3 DNA sequence: TGTGCCAGTAGTGTCAGCGGGGGGAAATCAGATACGCAGTATTTT. This sequence joins TRBV19 and TRBJ2-3, with 9 bases aligning to TRBD2. With V trimmed by 5 bases and J by 4 bases, 7 bases remained unmatched. This CDR3 contains 15 residues. The germline gives CDR1 LNHDA, CDR2 SQIVND (reference sequence).